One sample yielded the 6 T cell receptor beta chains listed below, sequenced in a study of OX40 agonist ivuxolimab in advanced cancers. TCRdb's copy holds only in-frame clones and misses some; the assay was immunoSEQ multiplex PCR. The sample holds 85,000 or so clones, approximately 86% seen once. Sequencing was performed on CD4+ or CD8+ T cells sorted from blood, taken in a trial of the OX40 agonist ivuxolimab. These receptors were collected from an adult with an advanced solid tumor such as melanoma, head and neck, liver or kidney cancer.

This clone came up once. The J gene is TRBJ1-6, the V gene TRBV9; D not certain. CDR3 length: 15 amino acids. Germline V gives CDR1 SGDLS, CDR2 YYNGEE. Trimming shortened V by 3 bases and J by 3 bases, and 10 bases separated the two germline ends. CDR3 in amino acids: CASSAGPYYNSPLHF. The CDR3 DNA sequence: TGTGCCAGCAGCGCTGGACCCTACTATAATTCACCCCTCCACTTT. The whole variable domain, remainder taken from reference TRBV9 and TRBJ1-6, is DSGVTQTPKHLITATGQRVTLRCSPRSGDLSVYWYQQSLDQGLQFLIQYYNGEERAKGNILERFSAQQFPDLHSELNLSSLELGDSALYFCASSAGPYYNSPLHFGNGTRLTVT.

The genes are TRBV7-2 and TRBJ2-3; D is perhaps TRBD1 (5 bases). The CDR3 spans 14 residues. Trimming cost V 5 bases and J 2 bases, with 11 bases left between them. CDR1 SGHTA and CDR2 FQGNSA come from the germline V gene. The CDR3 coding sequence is TGTGCCAGCAGCGCAGGGCCTCTCACAGATACGCAGTATTTT. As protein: CASSAGPLTDTQYF.

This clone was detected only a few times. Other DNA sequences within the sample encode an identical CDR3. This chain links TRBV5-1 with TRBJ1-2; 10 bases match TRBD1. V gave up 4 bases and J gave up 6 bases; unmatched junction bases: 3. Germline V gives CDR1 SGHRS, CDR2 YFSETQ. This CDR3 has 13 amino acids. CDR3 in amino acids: CASSLGQGDGYTF. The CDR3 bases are TGCGCCAGCAGCCTCGGACAGGGGGATGGCTACACCTTC. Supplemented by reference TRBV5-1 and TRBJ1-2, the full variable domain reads KAGVTQTPRYLIKTRGQQVTLSCSPISGHRSVSWYQQTPGQGLQFLFEYFSETQRNKGNFPGRFSGRQFSNSRSEMNVSTLELGDSALYLCASSLGQGDGYTFGSGTRLTVV.

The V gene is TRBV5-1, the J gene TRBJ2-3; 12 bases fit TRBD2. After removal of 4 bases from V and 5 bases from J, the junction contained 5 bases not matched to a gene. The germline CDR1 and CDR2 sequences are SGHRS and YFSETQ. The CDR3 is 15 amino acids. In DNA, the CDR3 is TGCGCCAGCAGCGCTAGCGGGGGGGGAGGAGATACGCAGTATTTT. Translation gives CASSASGGGGDTQYF.

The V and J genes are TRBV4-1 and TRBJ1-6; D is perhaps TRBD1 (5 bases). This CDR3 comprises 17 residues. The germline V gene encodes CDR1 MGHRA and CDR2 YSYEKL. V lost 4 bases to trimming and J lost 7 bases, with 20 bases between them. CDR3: CASSRGEAILSNSPLHF. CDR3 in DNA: TGCGCCAGCAGCCGGGGCGAGGCCATCTTGTCCAATTCACCCCTCCACTTT.

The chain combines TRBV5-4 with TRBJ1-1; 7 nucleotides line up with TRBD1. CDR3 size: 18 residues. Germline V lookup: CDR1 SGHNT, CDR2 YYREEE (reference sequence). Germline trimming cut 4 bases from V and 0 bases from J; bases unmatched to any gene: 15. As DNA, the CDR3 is TGTGCCAGCAGCCACCCGGGGGGGGACAGAACGTTGAACACTGAAGCTTTCTTT. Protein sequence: CASSHPGGDRTLNTEAFF.